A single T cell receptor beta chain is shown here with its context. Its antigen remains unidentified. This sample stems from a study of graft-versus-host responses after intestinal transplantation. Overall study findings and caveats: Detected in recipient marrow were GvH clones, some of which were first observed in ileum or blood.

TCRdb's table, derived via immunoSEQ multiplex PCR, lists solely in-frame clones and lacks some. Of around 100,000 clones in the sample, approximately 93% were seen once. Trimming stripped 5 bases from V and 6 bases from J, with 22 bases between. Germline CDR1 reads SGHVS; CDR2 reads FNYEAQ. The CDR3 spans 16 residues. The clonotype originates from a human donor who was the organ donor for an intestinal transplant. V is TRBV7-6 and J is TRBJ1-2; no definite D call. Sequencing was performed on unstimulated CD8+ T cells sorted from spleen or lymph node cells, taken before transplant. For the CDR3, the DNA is TGTGCCAGCAGCCCCGGCGGGGTAGGGAGGTACGATGGCTACACCTTC. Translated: CASSPGGVGRYDGYTF.